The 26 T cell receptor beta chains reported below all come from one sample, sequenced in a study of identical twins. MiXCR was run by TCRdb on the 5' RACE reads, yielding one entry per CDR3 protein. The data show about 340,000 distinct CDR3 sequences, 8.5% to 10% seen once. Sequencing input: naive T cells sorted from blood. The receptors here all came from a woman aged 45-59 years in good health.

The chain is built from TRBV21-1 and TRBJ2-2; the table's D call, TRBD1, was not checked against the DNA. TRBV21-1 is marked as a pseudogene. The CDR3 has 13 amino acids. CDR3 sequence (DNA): TGTGCCAGCAGCAAAGCGAGGGCGGGGGAGCTGTTTTTT. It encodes CASSKARAGELFF.

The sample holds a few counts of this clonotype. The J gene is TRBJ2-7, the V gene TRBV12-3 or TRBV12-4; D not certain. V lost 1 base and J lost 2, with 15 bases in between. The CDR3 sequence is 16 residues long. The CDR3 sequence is CASSLVSTMSPYEQYF. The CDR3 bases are TGTGCCAGCAGTTTAGTTTCGACGATGAGCCCCTACGAGCAGTACTTC.

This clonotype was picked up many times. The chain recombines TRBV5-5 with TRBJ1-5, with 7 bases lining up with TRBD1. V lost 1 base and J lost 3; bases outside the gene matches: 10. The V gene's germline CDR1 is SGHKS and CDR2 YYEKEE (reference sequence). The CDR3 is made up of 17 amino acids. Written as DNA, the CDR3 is TGTGCCAGCAGCTTGTTGGGAGGACAGGCGTTCAATCAGCCCCAGCATTTT. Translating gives CASSLLGGQAFNQPQHF.

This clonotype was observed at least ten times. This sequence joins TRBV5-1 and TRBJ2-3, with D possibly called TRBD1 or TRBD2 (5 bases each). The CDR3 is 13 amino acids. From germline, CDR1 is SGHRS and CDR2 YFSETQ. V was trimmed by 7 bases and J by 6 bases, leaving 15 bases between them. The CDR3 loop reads CASAFMGEDTQYF. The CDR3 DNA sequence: TGCGCCAGCGCCTTCATGGGGGAGGATACGCAGTATTTT. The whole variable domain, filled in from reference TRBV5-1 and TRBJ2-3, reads KAGVTQTPRYLIKTRGQQVTLSCSPISGHRSVSWYQQTPGQGLQFLFEYFSETQRNKGNFPGRFSGRQFSNSRSEMNVSTLELGDSALYLCASAFMGEDTQYFGPGTRLTVL.

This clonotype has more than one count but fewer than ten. This CDR3 reads CAISEVGEETQYF. The CDR3 nucleotides are TGTGCCATCAGTGAAGTAGGGGAAGAGACCCAGTACTTC. The chain links TRBV10-3 to TRBJ2-5; maybe TRBD1 (5 bases). The CDR3 is made up of 13 amino acids. V dropped 3 bases and J dropped 3 bases, with 8 bases sitting between them. Germline lookup yields CDR1 ENHRY and CDR2 SYGVKD.

DNA for the CDR3: TGTGCCAGCAAAGCCCGCCCAAGGGACGGTGGAAACACCATATATTTT. Its translation is CASKARPRDGGNTIYF. This chain connects TRBV12-3 or TRBV12-4 to TRBJ1-3; D is perhaps TRBD1 (5 bases). V was trimmed by 7 bases and J by 3 bases, leaving 19 bases between them. The CDR3 is 16 residues long.

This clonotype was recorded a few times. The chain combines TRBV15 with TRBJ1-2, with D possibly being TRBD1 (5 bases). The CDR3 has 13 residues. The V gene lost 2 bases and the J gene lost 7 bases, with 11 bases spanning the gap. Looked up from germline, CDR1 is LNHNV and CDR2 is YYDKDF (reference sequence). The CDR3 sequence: CATSRTREGGYTF. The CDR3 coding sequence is TGTGCCACCAGCAGAACCAGGGAAGGTGGCTACACCTTC.

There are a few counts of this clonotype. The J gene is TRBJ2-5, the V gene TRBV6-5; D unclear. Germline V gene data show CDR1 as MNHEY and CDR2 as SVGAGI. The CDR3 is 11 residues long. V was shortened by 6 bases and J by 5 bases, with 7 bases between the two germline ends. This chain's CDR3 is CASRLLETQYF. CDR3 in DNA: TGTGCCAGCAGACTTTTGGAGACCCAGTACTTC.

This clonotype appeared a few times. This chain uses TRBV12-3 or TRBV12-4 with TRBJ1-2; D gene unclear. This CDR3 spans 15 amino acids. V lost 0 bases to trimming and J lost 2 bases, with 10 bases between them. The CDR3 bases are TGTGCCAGCAGTTTAGCGTTGGTCGGAAACTATGGCTACACCTTC. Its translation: CASSLALVGNYGYTF.

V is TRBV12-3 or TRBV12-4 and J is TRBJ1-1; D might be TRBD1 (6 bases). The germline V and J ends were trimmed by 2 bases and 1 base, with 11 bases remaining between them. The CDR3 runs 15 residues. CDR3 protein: CASSLLWGANTEAFF. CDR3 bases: TGTGCCAGCAGTTTACTCTGGGGGGCGAACACTGAAGCTTTCTTT.

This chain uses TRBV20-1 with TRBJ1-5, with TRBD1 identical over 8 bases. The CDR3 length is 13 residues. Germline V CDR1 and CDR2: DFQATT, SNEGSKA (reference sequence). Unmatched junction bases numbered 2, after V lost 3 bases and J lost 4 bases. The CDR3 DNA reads TGCAGTGCTAGGACAGGGGAAAATCAGCCCCAGCATTTT. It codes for CSARTGENQPQHF.

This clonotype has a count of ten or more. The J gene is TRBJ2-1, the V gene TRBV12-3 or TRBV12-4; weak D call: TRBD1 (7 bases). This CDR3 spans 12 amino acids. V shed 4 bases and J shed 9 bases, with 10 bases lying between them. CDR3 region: CASSWQGGEQFF. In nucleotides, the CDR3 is TGTGCCAGCAGTTGGCAGGGGGGTGAGCAGTTCTTC.

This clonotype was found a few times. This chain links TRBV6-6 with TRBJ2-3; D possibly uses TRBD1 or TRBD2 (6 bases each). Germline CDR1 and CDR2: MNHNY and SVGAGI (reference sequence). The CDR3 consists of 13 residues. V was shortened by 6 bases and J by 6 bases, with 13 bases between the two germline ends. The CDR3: CASSQGSGDTQYF. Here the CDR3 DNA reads TGTGCCAGCAGCCAGGGGAGCGGGGATACGCAGTATTTT.

The chain's CDR3 is CASSPGGDTDTQYF. In DNA form, the CDR3 reads TGCGCCAGCAGCCCCGGGGGAGACACAGATACGCAGTATTTT. The chain has TRBV5-1 and TRBJ2-3; a weak D match, TRBD2 (6 bases). With 4 bases removed from V and 2 bases from J, the gap between germline ends came to 11 bases. The CDR3 runs to 14 residues. In germline, CDR1 is SGHRS, CDR2 YFSETQ.

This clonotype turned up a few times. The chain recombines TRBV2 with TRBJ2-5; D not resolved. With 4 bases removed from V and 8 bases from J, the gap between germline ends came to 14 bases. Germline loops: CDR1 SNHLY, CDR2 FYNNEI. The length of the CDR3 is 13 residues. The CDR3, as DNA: TGTGCCAGCAGTGTATCCGGGTATAACACCCAGTACTTC. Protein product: CASSVSGYNTQYF.

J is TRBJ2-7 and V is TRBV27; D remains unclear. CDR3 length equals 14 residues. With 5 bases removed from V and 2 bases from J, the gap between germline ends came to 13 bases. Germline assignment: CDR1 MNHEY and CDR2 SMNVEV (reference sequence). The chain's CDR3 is CASSLKGPTYEQYF. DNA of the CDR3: TGTGCCAGCAGTCTAAAAGGGCCGACCTACGAGCAGTACTTC.

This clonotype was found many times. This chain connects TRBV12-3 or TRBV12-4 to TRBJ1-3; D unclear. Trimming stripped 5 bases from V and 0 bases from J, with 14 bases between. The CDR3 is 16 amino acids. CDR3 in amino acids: CASSAYSSVSGNTIYF. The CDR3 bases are TGTGCCAGCAGTGCTTACAGCTCAGTCTCTGGAAACACCATATATTTT.

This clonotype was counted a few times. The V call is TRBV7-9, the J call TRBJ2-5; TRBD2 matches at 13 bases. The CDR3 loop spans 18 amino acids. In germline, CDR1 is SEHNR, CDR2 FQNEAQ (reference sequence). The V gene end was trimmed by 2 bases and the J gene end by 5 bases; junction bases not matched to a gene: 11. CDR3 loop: CASSLQLAGGPSLETQYF. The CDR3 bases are TGTGCCAGCAGCTTACAACTAGCGGGAGGGCCCTCGTTGGAGACCCAGTACTTC.

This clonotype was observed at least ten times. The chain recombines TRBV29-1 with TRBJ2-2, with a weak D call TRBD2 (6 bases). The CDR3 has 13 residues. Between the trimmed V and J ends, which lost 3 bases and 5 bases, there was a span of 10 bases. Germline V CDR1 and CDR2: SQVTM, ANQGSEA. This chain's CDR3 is CSVDGRRTGELFF. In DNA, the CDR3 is TGCAGCGTTGACGGGAGACGAACCGGGGAGCTGTTTTTT.

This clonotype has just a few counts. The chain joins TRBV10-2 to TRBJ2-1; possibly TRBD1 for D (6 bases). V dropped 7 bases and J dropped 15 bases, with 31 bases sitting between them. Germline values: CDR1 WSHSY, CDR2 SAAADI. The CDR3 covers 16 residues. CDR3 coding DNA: TGCGCCAGCAACCAACTTCTGGGACAAACCCCAATCCCCGGGTTCTTC. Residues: CASNQLLGQTPIPGFF.

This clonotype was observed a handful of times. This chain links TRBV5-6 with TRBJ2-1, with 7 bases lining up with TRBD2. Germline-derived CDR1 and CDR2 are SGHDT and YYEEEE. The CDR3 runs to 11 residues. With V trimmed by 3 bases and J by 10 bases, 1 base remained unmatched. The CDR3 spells CASSSTSEQFF. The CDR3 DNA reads TGTGCCAGCAGCTCGACTAGCGAGCAGTTCTTC.

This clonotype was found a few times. For the CDR3, the DNA is TGTGCCAGCAGCAAAGGACAGGGGAGGGCCGGGGAGCTGTTTTTT. Its translation is CASSKGQGRAGELFF. The genes are TRBV11-1 and TRBJ2-2, with 9 positions matching TRBD1. J lost 6 bases, V lost 5 bases, and 7 bases had no gene match. Germline V gene data show CDR1 as SGHAT and CDR2 as FQDESV (reference sequence). There are 15 residues in the CDR3.

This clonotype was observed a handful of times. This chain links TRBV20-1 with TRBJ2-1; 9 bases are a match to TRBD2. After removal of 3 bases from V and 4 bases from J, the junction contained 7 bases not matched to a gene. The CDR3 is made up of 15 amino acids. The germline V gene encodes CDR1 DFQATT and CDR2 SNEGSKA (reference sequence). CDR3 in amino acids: CSASGASGMYNEQFF. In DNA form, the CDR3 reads TGCAGTGCTAGCGGGGCTAGCGGGATGTACAATGAGCAGTTCTTC.

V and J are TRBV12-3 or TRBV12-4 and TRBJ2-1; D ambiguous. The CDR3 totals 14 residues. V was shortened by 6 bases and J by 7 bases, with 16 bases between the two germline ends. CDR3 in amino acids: CASRYTIAPNEQFF. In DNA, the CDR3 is TGTGCCAGCAGATACACTATTGCGCCGAATGAGCAGTTCTTC.

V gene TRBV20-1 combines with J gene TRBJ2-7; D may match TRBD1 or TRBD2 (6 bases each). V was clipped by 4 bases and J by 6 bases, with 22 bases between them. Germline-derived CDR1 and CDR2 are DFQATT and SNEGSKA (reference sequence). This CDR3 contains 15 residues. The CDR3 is CSATLSTSGAPEQYF. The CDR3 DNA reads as TGCAGTGCTACGCTGTCGACTTCGGGGGCTCCCGAGCAGTACTTC.

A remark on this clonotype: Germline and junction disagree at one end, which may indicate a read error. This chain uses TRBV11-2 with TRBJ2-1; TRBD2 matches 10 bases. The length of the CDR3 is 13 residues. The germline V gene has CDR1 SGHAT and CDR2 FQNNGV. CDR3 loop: CASSLDRGLALDF. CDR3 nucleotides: TGTGCCAGCAGCTTAGATAGGGGACTAGCGTTGGACTTC.